Sequencing of this T cell receptor (beta chain) was carried out in a study of beta chain features in type 1 diabetes. Comments on this clone: Antigen specificity is unknown.

With 4 bases clipped from V and 0 bases from J, the junction kept 8 bases outside the gene matches. Germline V gives CDR1 SGHNT, CDR2 YYREEE (reference sequence). The CDR3 length is 16 residues. Study-level results: Within each of all four CD4+ subsets, Type 1 diabetes patients had TCRB CDR3s that were moderately but significantly shorter.

Every isolated RNA sample was fully reverse transcribed, so sequencing captured expressed TCRB transcripts. TCRdb's copy holds only in-frame clones and misses some; the assay was immunoSEQ multiplex PCR. The table has under 300,000 clones, about 15% seen once. The chain joins TRBV5-4 to TRBJ1-1; TRBD1 matches 8 bases. The specimen was naive CD4+ T cells from blood. The source of this sequence is a man aged 25-45 years with type 1 diabetes. CDR3 loop: CASSLRTGPMNTEAFF. The CDR3 bases are TGTGCCAGCAGCCTCCGGACAGGGCCCATGAACACTGAAGCTTTCTTT.